This T cell receptor (beta chain) was sequenced during a study of T-cell reconstitution after alpha-beta-depleted transplantation in children. Unique molecular identifiers were incorporated into the prepared TCRbeta library. TCRdb called the PCR reads again in MiXCR, with one record for every CDR3 protein. The data hold a few hundred thousand distinct CDR3 sequences, with roughly 43% observed a single time. Trimming cost V 0 bases and J 9 bases, with 19 bases left between them. CDR1 is DFQATT and CDR2 is SNEGSKA in the germline V gene (reference sequence). The CDR3 sequence is 15 residues long. Broader study findings: Counts and diversity of T cells one year after transplant came mostly from newly produced T cells. Surviving thymic progenitors and recipient T cells were the source of high TCRbeta diversity at day 60 in some patients. Roughly two months post-transplant, alpha-beta T cells reportedly originated from several hundred graft clones that had expanded.

In regard to this clonotype: Its antigen is not identified.

The receptor's source is a girl aged 2 to 10 with aplastic anemia, due to receive a stem cell transplant. The chain is built from TRBV20-1 and TRBJ2-3; possibly TRBD1 for D (6 bases). The sequences come from PBMCs, collected before TCRalphabeta/CD19-depleted stem cell transplant. Here the CDR3 DNA reads TGCAGTGCTAGAGATCTCAGCACGGACAGTGAAACGCAGTATTTT. It is translated as CSARDLSTDSETQYF.